These 14 T cell receptor beta chains share one sample of origin, sequenced in a study of T cells after yellow fever vaccination. TCRdb re-called the 5' RACE reads with MiXCR, one entry per CDR3 protein. The table shows under 550,000 distinct CDR3 sequences, with 21% occurring only once. Here the sequenced sample was PBMCs, taken approximately 20 days after the first yellow fever vaccination. These receptors were collected from a young man who received the YFV17D yellow fever vaccine.

This clonotype was detected ten times or more. This chain joins TRBV12-3 or TRBV12-4 and TRBJ1-3; possible D gene TRBD1, 6 bases. The CDR3 length is 14 residues. The V end lost 4 bases, the J end lost 2 bases, and 9 bases lay between the germline ends. The CDR3 bases are TGTGCCAGCAGTTCAGGGGCTACTGGAAACACCATATATTTT. Translated, it gives CASSSGATGNTIYF.

This chain uses TRBV7-3 with TRBJ1-1; tentative D call: TRBD1 (6 bases). Germline V lookup: CDR1 SGHTA, CDR2 FQGTGA. V was pared by 6 bases and J by 5 bases, with 19 bases between. This CDR3 has 15 residues. CDR3 DNA sequence: TGTGCCAGCAGTCAAGCGATGGGGGCGCTGACTGAAGCTTTCTTT. Translation: CASSQAMGALTEAFF.

This clonotype occurred a few times. The chain joins TRBV12-3 or TRBV12-4 to TRBJ2-2, with D unresolved. V lost 6 bases and J lost 6, with 14 bases in between. This CDR3 has 14 residues. The CDR3 loop is CASRGRRSAGELFF. The CDR3 DNA sequence: TGTGCCAGCAGGGGCAGGAGATCGGCCGGGGAGCTGTTTTTT.

In this sample, this clonotype turned up a few times. The V gene is TRBV30, the J gene TRBJ2-7, with D perhaps TRBD2 (5 bases). In germline, CDR1 is GTSNPN, CDR2 SVGIG (reference sequence). CDR3 size: 13 residues. V was clipped by 7 bases and J by 0 bases, with 13 bases between them. The CDR3 loop reads CASEDSSSYEQYF. Written as DNA, the CDR3 is TGTGCCTCCGAGGACTCTAGCTCCTACGAGCAGTACTTC.

This chain uses TRBV19 with TRBJ2-5; perhaps TRBD1 as D (5 bases). The CDR3 consists of 15 residues. Trimming stripped 5 bases from V and 4 bases from J, with 17 bases between. Per germline, CDR1 LNHDA and CDR2 SQIVND (reference sequence). CDR3 bases: TGTGCCAGTAGTCCCCGGCAGGGTCGATTAGAGACCCAGTACTTC. It yields the protein CASSPRQGRLETQYF.

This chain connects TRBV2 to TRBJ2-3, with D hard to call. The germline V gene has CDR1 SNHLY and CDR2 FYNNEI. The CDR3 contains 13 residues. V lost 6 bases and J 7 bases, leaving 14 bases between the germline ends. The CDR3 DNA sequence: TGTGCCAGCAGGACCCCCTCTTCCTATACGCAGTATTTT. Translated: CASRTPSSYTQYF.

This clonotype has just a few counts. The rearrangement links TRBV12-3 or TRBV12-4 to TRBJ2-5; D is undetermined. The length of the CDR3 is 13 residues. V was trimmed by 6 bases and J by 2 bases, leaving 10 bases between them. This CDR3 is CASSKNFQETQYF. Here the CDR3 DNA reads TGTGCCAGCAGCAAGAATTTTCAAGAGACCCAGTACTTC.

This clonotype was picked up a small number of times. This rearrangement joins TRBV9 to TRBJ2-2, with 8 bases fitting TRBD1. After removal of 3 bases from V and 3 bases from J, the junction contained 22 bases not matched to a gene. Germline V gene lookup returns CDR1 SGDLS and CDR2 YYNGEE. The CDR3 contains 21 residues. CDR3 loop: CASSAPGTGLYSVGHTGELFF. The CDR3 DNA follows: TGTGCCAGCAGCGCCCCTGGGACAGGATTGTATTCGGTCGGGCACACCGGGGAGCTGTTTTTT.

The CDR3 nucleotides are TGTGCCGCCATCCCGATGGGCGTATTCTCCTATAATTCACCCCTCCACTTT. Translation: CAAIPMGVFSYNSPLHF. J is TRBJ1-6 and V is TRBV24-1, with unresolved D. The CDR3 has 17 amino acids. Trimming left V 12 bases short and J 0 bases short, with 20 bases between. The V gene's germline CDR1 is KGHDR and CDR2 SFDVKD.

This sequence joins TRBV5-6 and TRBJ2-5; 9 bases agree with TRBD2. This CDR3 is 16 amino acids long. Trimming took 0 bases from V and 1 from J; bases not matched to a gene: 4. Germline values: CDR1 SGHDT, CDR2 YYEEEE. CDR3 loop: CASSLEPSGVQETQYF. DNA of the CDR3: TGTGCCAGCAGCTTGGAGCCTAGCGGGGTCCAAGAGACCCAGTACTTC.

This clonotype showed up just a few times. The CDR3 spells CASSSIAGGPLGELFF. In DNA form, the CDR3 reads TGTGCCAGCAGCTCAATAGCGGGGGGGCCGCTCGGGGAGCTGTTTTTT. The V gene is TRBV2, the J gene TRBJ2-2; 11 nucleotides line up with TRBD2. CDR3 length: 16 residues. The germline gives CDR1 SNHLY, CDR2 FYNNEI. Trimming cost V 6 bases and J 7 bases; bases outside gene matches: 10.

The rearrangement uses TRBV5-6 and TRBJ2-7, with D possibly matching TRBD1 (5 bases). Germline-derived CDR1 and CDR2 are SGHDT and YYEEEE. The CDR3 sequence is 13 residues long. The V end lost 0 bases, the J end lost 4 bases, and 8 bases lay between the germline ends. CDR3 region: CASSLGQLYEQYV. In DNA, the CDR3 is TGTGCCAGCAGCTTGGGACAGCTATACGAGCAGTACGTC.

This clonotype appeared a few times. The chain combines TRBV5-1 with TRBJ2-1; D may be TRBD1 (7 bases). The length of the CDR3 is 14 residues. Looked up from germline, CDR1 is SGHRS and CDR2 is YFSETQ. V lost 0 bases to trimming and J lost 7 bases, with 11 bases between them. The DNA for the CDR3 is TGCGCCAGCAGCTTGGATCAGGGGGGTAATGAGCAGTTCTTC. This translates into CASSLDQGGNEQFF.

This clonotype was counted a few times. One end of the junction does not line up with germline, which may come from a read error. The V call is TRBV3-1, the J call TRBJ2-5; possibly TRBD2 for D (6 bases). This CDR3 is 14 amino acids long. The V gene's germline CDR1 is LGHDT and CDR2 YNNKEL (reference sequence). CDR3 sequence reads: CASSQGRTGEAQYF. In DNA, the CDR3 is TGTGCCAGCAGCCAAGGAAGGACGGGAGAGGCCCAGTACTTC.